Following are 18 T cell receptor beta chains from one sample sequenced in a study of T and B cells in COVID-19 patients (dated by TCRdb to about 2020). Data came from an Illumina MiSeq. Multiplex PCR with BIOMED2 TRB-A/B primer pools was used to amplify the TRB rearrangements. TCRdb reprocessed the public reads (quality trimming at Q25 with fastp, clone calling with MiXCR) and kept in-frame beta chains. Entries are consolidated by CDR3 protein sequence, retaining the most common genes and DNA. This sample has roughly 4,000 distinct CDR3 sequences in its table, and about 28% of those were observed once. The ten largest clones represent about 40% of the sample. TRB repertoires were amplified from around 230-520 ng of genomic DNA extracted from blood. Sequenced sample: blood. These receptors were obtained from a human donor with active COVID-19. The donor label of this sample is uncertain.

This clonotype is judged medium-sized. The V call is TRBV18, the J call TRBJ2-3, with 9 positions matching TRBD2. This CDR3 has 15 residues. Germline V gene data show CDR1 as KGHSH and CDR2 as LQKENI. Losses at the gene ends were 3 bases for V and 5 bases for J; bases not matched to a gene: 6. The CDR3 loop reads CASSPERGDLDTQYF. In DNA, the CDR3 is TGTGCCAGCTCACCTGAGCGGGGGGATTTAGATACGCAGTATTTT.

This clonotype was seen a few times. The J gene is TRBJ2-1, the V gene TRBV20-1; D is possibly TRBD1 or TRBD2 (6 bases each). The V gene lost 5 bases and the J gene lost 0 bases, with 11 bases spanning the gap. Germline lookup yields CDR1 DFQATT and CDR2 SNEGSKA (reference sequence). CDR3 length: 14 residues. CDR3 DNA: TGCAGTGCTTGGGGGGCTAGCTCCTACAATGAGCAGTTCTTC. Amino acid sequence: CSAWGASSYNEQFF.

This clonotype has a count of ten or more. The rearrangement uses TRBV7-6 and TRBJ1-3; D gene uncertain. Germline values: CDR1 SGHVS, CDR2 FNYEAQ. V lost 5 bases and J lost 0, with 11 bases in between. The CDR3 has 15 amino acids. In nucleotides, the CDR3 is TGTGCCAGCAGCCCCTTGGCCGGCTCTGGAAACACCATATATTTT. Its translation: CASSPLAGSGNTIYF.

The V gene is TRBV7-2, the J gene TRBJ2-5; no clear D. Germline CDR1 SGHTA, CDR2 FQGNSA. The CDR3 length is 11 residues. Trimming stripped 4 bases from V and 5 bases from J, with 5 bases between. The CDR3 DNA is TGTGCCAGCAGCTCACGGGAGACCCAGTACTTC. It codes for CASSSRETQYF.

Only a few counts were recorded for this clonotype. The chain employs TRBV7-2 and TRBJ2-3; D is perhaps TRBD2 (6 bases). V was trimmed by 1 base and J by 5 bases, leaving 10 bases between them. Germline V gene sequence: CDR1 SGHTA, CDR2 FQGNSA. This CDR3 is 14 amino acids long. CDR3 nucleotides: TGTGCCAGCAGCTTAGATCCGGGGGTAGATACGCAGTATTTT. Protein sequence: CASSLDPGVDTQYF.

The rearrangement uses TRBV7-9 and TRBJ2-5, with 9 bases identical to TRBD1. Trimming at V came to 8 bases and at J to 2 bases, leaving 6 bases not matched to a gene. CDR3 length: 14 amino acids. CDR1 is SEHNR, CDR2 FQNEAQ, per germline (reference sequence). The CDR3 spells CASGGTGRQETQYF. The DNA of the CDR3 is TGTGCCAGCGGGGGGACAGGGAGGCAAGAGACCCAGTACTTC.

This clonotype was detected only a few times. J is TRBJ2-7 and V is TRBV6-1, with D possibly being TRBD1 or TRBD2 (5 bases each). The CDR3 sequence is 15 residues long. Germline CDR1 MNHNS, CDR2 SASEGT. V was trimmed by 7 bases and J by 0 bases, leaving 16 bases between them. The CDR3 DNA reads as TGTGCCAGCACCACCCCCTGGGGGACCTCCTACGAGCAGTACTTC. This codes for CASTTPWGTSYEQYF.

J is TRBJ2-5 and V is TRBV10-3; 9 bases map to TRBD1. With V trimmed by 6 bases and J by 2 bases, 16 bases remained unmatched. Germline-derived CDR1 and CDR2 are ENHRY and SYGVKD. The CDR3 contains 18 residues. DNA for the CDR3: TGTGCCATCAGCCCGGGACAGGGAGATGTGGGGAGGCAAGAGACCCAGTACTTC. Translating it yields CAISPGQGDVGRQETQYF.

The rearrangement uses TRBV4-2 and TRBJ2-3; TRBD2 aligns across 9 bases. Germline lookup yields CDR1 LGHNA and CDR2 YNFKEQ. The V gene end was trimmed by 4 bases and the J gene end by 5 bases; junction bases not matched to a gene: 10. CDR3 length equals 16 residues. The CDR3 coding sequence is TGTGCCAGCAGCCCCTCCCGCGGGGGGGCCGGAGATACGCAGTATTTT. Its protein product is CASSPSRGGAGDTQYF.

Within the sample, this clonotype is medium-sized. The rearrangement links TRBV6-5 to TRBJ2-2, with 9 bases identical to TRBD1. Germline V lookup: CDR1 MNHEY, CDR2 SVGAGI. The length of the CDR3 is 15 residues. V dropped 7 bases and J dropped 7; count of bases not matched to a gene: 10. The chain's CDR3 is CASTPGQGLGGELFF. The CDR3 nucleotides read TGTGCCAGCACCCCTGGACAGGGGCTCGGCGGGGAGCTGTTTTTT.

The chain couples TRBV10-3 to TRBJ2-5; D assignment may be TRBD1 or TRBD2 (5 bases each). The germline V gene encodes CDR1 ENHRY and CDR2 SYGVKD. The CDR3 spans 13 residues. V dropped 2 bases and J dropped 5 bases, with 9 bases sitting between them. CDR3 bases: TGTGCCATCAGTGAGATCGAGGGGGAGACCCAGTACTTC. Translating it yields CAISEIEGETQYF.

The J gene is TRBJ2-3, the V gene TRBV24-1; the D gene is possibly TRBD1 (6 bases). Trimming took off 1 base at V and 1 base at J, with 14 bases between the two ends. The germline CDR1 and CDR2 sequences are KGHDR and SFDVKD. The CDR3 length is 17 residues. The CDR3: CATSDFRAGDGTDTQYF. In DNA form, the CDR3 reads TGTGCCACCAGTGATTTCAGGGCAGGGGATGGCACAGATACGCAGTATTTT.

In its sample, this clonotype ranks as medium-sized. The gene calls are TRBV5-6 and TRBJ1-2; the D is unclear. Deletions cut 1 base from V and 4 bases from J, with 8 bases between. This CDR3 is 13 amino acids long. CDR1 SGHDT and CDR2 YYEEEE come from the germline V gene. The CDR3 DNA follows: TGTGCCAGCAGCTTGCGACACATCTATGGCTACACCTTC. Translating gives CASSLRHIYGYTF.

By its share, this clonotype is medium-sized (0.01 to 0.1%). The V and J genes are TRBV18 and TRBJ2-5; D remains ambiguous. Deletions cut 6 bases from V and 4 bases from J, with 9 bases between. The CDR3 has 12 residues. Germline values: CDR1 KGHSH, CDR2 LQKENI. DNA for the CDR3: TGTGCCAGCTCCGAAGGGCTAGAGACCCAGTACTTC. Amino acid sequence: CASSEGLETQYF.

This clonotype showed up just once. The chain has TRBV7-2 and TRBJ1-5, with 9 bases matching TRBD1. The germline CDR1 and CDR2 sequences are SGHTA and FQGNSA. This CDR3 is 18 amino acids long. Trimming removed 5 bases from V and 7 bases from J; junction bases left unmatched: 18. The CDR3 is CASSPVGLRQGVGQPQHF. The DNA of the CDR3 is TGTGCCAGCAGCCCCGTGGGGCTTCGACAGGGGGTGGGCCAGCCCCAGCATTTT. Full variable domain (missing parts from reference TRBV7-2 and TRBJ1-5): GAGVSQSPSNKVTEKGKDVELRCDPISGHTALYWYRQSLGQGLEFLIYFQGNSAPDKSGLPSDRFSAERTGGSVSTLTIQRTQQEDSAVYLCASSPVGLRQGVGQPQHFGDGTRLSIL.

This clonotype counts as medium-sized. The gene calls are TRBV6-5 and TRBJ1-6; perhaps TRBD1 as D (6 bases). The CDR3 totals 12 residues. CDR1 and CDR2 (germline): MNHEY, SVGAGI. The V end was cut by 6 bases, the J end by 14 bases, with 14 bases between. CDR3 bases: TGTGCCAGCAGCCGCCAGGAGGGGGCCCTCCACTTT. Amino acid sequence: CASSRQEGALHF.

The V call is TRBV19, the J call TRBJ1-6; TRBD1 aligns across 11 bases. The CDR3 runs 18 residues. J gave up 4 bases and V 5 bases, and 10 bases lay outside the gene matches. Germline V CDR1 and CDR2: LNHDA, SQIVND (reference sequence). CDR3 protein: CASSFGQGAKRYNSPLHF. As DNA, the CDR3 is TGTGCCAGTAGTTTCGGACAGGGGGCGAAGCGATATAATTCACCCCTCCACTTT. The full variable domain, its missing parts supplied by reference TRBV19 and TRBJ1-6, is DGGITQSPKYLFRKEGQNVTLSCEQNLNHDAMYWYRQDPGQGLRLIYYSQIVNDFQKGDIAEGYSVSREKKESFPLTVTSAQKNPTAFYLCASSFGQGAKRYNSPLHFGNGTRLTVT.

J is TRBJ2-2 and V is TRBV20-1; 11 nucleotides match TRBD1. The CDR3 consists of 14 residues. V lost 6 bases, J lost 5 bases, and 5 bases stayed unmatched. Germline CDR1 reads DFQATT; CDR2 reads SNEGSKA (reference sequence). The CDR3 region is CSAGTGGWTGELFF. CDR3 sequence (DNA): TGCAGTGCCGGGACAGGGGGGTGGACCGGGGAGCTGTTTTTT.